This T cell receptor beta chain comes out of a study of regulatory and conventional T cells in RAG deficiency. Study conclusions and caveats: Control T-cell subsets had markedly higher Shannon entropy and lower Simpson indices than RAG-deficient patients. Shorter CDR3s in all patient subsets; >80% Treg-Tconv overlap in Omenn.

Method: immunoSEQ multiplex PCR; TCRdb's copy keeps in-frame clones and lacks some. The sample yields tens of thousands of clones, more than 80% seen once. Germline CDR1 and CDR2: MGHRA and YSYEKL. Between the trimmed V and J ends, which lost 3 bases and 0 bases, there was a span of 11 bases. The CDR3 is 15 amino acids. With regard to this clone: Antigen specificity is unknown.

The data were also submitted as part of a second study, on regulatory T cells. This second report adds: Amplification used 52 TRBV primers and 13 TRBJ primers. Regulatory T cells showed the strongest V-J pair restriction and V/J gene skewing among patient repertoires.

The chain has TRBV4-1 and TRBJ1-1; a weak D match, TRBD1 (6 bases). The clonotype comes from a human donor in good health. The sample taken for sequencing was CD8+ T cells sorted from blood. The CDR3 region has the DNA TGCGCCAGCAGCCAGGAACAGGGCTTGAACACTGAAGCTTTCTTT. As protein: CASSQEQGLNTEAFF.